The T cell receptor (beta chain) under discussion was sequenced for a study of T cell responses to AZD1222 COVID-19 vaccine. Germline loops: CDR1 SSHAT, CDR2 FNYEAQ (reference sequence). This CDR3 spans 14 amino acids. Sequenced by immunoSEQ multiplex PCR; TCRdb stores in-frame clones only, minus some. This table has approximately 50,000 clones, approximately 80% appearing once. Study outcomes and limitations: Elevations in Spike-specific TCR breadth and depth followed administration of two AZD1222 doses.

Note on this clone: The antigen is not known. A read error may account for a junction end that differs from germline.

Sequencing used peripheral blood, obtained 28 days after the second AZD1222 dose. The rearrangement links TRBV7-7 to TRBJ2-5, with 8 bases matching TRBD2. This clonotype was obtained from an adult who received the AZD1222 COVID-19 vaccine. CDR3 region: CASSLAGTQETQYF. In DNA form, the CDR3 reads TGTGCTAGCAGCTTAGCGGGGACTCAAGAGACCCAGTACTTC.